The rows below give T cell receptor beta chains drawn from one sample of a study of cytomegalovirus exposure and HLA in healthy donors. The repertoire was sequenced with immunoSEQ multiplex PCR; TCRdb's copy has only in-frame clones and lacks some. This table holds about 140,000 clones, just under 90% found once. The specimen sequenced was PBMCs. The receptor source for this set is a woman aged 25-40 years in good health and CMV-seronegative. Each CDR3 is given with its conserved first and last residue. The D gene is left open where the match is weak. Part of the rows lack a size; the others show once, few, many or a class for expanded clones.

CASSFSTSGRVIGELFF	TGCGCCAGCAGCTTCTCGACTAGCGGGAGGGTTATCGGGGAGCTGTTTTTT	TRBD2	TRBJ2-2	17	TRBV5-1	NA
CASSQDLKTNYGYTF	TGCGCCAGCAGCCAAGATCTGAAGACAAACTATGGCTACACCTTC	NA	TRBJ1-2	15	TRBV4-1	NA
CSSSLIPGQMSF	TGTTCCAGCAGCTTAATTCCGGGACAGATGTCCTTC	TRBD1	TRBJ1-2	12	TRBV7-9	NA
CASRLTGGQETQYF	TGTGCCAGCAGACTAACAGGGGGTCAAGAGACCCAGTACTTC	NA	TRBJ2-5	14	TRBV21-1	NA
CASSQDEANTGELFF	TGCGCCAGCAGCCAAGATGAGGCGAACACCGGGGAGCTGTTTTTT	NA	TRBJ2-2	15	TRBV4-1	NA
CASSVGTRETQYF	TGTGCCAGCAGCGTCGGTACTCGGGAGACCCAGTACTTC	NA	TRBJ2-5	13	TRBV9	NA
CASSSSSGSSYNEQFF	TGCGCCAGCAGCTCTTCTAGCGGGAGCTCCTACAATGAGCAGTTCTTC	TRBD2	TRBJ2-1	16	TRBV5-1	NA
CASSRTGYSNQPQHF	TGTGCCAGTAGTAGGACAGGGTATAGCAATCAGCCCCAGCATTTT	TRBD1	TRBJ1-5	15	TRBV19	NA
CASSLSSGERYEQYF	TGTGCCAGCAGCTTAAGTAGCGGGGAGAGGTACGAGCAGTACTTC	TRBD2	TRBJ2-7	15	TRBV7-9	NA
CATSRVRGSNQPQHF	TGTGCCACCAGCAGAGTCAGGGGCAGCAATCAGCCCCAGCATTTT	NA	TRBJ1-5	15	TRBV15	NA
CASSDRTGPNTEAFF	TGTGCCAGCAGCGACAGGACAGGGCCGAACACTGAAGCTTTCTTT	TRBD1	TRBJ1-1	15	TRBV7-9	NA
CASSGGGTGRADTQYF	TGTGCCAGCAGTGGAGGCGGGACAGGGCGAGCAGATACGCAGTATTTT	TRBD1	TRBJ2-3	16	TRBV28	once
CASKGPYNEQFF	TGTGCCAGTAAGGGGCCCTACAATGAGCAGTTCTTC	NA	TRBJ2-1	12	TRBV19	NA
CASSQATSGGGTQYF	TGCGCCAGCAGCCAAGCTACTAGCGGGGGCGGTACGCAGTATTTT	TRBD2	TRBJ2-3	15	TRBV4-1	NA
CASSTGNQAETQYF	TGTGCCAGCAGTACAGGGAATCAGGCAGAGACCCAGTACTTC	NA	TRBJ2-5	14	TRBV28	NA
CASSRTLTNEKLFF	TGTGCCAGCAGCCGGACACTTACTAATGAAAAACTGTTTTTT	NA	TRBJ1-4	14	TRBV6-6	NA
CASNKGTPLYNEQFF	TGTGCCAGCAACAAAGGGACTCCCCTCTACAATGAGCAGTTCTTC	NA	TRBJ2-1	15	TRBV6-6	NA
CAIREGEAHNLQFF	TGTGCCATCAGGGAGGGGGAGGCCCACAATTTGCAGTTCTTC	NA	TRBJ2-1	14	TRBV10-3	NA
CASGLCGRFYNEQFF	TGTGCCAGCGGCCTCTGCGGGAGGTTTTACAATGAGCAGTTCTTC	TRBD2	TRBJ2-1	15	TRBV25-1	NA
CASSAGQTSYEQYF	TGTGCCAGCAGCGCGGGACAGACCTCCTACGAGCAGTACTTC	NA	TRBJ2-7	14	TRBV7-6	NA
CASSPEQYSPLHF	TGTGCCAGCTCACCCGAACAGTATTCACCCCTCCACTTT	NA	TRBJ1-6	13	TRBV18	NA
CASSPTSGGYNEQFF	TGTGCCAGCAGCCCTACTAGCGGGGGGTACAATGAGCAGTTCTTC	TRBD2	TRBJ2-1	15	TRBV5-4	NA
CSATSENYGYTF	TGCAGCGCAACATCGGAGAACTATGGCTACACCTTC	NA	TRBJ1-2	12	TRBV29-1	NA
CAISVAGQGGQPQHF	TGTGCCATCAGTGTGGCCGGACAGGGAGGTCAGCCCCAGCATTTT	TRBD1	TRBJ1-5	15	TRBV10-3	NA
CASSSLLREKKAFF	TGTGCCAGCAGTTCTCTTCTCCGGGAGAAAAAAGCTTTCTTT	NA	TRBJ1-1	14	TRBV27	few
CASSLNRGAEAFF	TGTGCCAGCAGTTTAAACAGGGGTGCTGAAGCTTTCTTT	TRBD1	TRBJ1-1	13	TRBV27	once
CASSFGETQYF	TGTGCCAGCAGCTTCGGAGAGACCCAGTACTTC	NA	TRBJ2-5	11	TRBV5-4	NA
CAWSSQGGYNEQYF	TGTGCCTGGAGTTCCCAGGGGGGTTACAACGAGCAGTACTTC	NA	TRBJ2-7	14	TRBV30	NA
CASSPLTGGSSYEQYF	TGTGCCAGCTCACCCCTGACAGGGGGGAGCTCCTACGAGCAGTACTTC	TRBD1	TRBJ2-7	16	TRBV18	once
CASSVDRTDNEQFF	TGTGCCAGCAGCGTAGATAGGACAGATAATGAGCAGTTCTTC	NA	TRBJ2-1	14	TRBV9	NA
CASSPPPSFRQGGMEWGYTF	TGTGCCAGCTCACCACCGCCATCTTTCCGACAGGGTGGTATGGAATGGGGCTACACCTTC	TRBD1	TRBJ1-2	20	TRBV18	NA
CASSPRLNEQFF	TGTGCCAGCAGCCCGAGACTCAATGAGCAGTTCTTC	NA	TRBJ2-1	12	TRBV7-9	NA
CASSPPAGFEQYF	TGTGCCAGCAGTCCACCGGCCGGGTTTGAGCAGTACTTC	NA	TRBJ2-7	13	TRBV28	NA
CASKEDRDYEQYF	TGTGCCAGCAAGGAGGACCGGGACTACGAGCAGTACTTC	NA	TRBJ2-7	13	TRBV2	NA
CASSQRLGGEQFF	TGCGCCAGCAGCCAAAGATTAGGCGGTGAGCAGTTCTTC	NA	TRBJ2-1	13	TRBV4-3	few
CASSPWEVLSGANVLTF	TGTGCCAGCAGTCCATGGGAGGTCCTCTCTGGGGCCAACGTCCTGACTTTC	NA	TRBJ2-6	17	TRBV27	NA
CASSLTGSNGYTF	TGTGCCAGCAGTTTAACAGGGTCGAATGGCTACACCTTC	NA	TRBJ1-2	13	TRBV27	NA
CASTTGRGGTEAFF	TGTGCCAGTACCACGGGCCGGGGGGGGACTGAAGCTTTCTTT	NA	TRBJ1-1	14	TRBV19	NA
CASSFQGFLNYGYTF	TGTGCCAGCAGCTTCCAGGGATTCCTAAACTATGGCTACACCTTC	NA	TRBJ1-2	15	TRBV13	NA
CASSQGRSSSYEQYF	TGCGCCAGCAGCCAAGGTCGGAGCTCGTCCTACGAGCAGTACTTC	NA	TRBJ2-7	15	TRBV4-1	once
CASSLLGSEQFF	TGTGCCAGCAGCTTACTGGGGAGTGAGCAGTTCTTC	NA	TRBJ2-1	12	TRBV7-2	NA
CASSFLGGAGTGELFF	TGTGCCAGCAGCTTTCTCGGGGGGGCGGGCACCGGGGAGCTGTTTTTT	TRBD2	TRBJ2-2	16	TRBV5-6	NA
CAWSQTGTAYF	TGTGCCTGGAGTCAGACCGGGACAGCTTACTTC	TRBD1	TRBJ2-5	11	TRBV30	NA
CSANRGTDTQYF	TGCAGCGCCAACAGGGGCACAGATACGCAGTATTTT	NA	TRBJ2-3	12	TRBV29-1	NA
CASSQTGDNSGNTIYF	TGTGCCAGCAGCCAGACAGGGGACAACTCTGGAAACACCATATATTTT	TRBD1	TRBJ1-3	16	TRBV5-5	NA